This note documents a single T cell receptor (beta chain) sequence. Antigen: not known. CDR3 length: 14 residues. Trimming took off 4 bases at V and 4 bases at J, with 14 bases between the two ends. CDR1 and CDR2 (germline): SGHTA, FQGNSA. The sort gate was single viable CD3+CD4+CD8-CD45RO+ cells for memory CD4+ T cells. The data are from a study of memory CD4+ T cells and cytomegalovirus serostatus. The study, taken as a whole, reports: About 40% of the roughly 160 known CMV-associated TCRbeta sequences appeared in CD4+ memory.

Profiled with immunoSEQ multiplex PCR; TCRdb holds only in-frame clones, not every one. The sample gives 45,000 to 65,000 clones, around 88% of which show up once; less than 2.5% is in the top ten. Input material: memory CD4+ T cells from blood. This receptor was taken from an adult in good health and CMV-seropositive. V gene TRBV7-2 combines with J gene TRBJ2-7; TRBD1 might be the D (7 bases). The CDR3 DNA sequence: TGTGCCAGCAGCTCCACAGGGGCGGGGTACGAGCAGTACTTC. It codes for CASSSTGAGYEQYF.